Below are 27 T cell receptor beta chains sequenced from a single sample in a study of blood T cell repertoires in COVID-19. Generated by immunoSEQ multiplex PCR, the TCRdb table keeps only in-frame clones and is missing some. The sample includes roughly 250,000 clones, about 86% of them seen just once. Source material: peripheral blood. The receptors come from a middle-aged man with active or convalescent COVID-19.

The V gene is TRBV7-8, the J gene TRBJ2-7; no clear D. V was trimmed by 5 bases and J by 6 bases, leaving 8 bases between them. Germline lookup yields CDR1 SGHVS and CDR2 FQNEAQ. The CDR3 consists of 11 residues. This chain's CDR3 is CASSLLIEQYF. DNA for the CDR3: TGTGCCAGCAGCCTTCTTATCGAGCAGTACTTC.

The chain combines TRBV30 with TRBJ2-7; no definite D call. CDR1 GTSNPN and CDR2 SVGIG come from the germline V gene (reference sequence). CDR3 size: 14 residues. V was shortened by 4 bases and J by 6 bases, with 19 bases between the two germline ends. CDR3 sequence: CAWNLPRDRREQYF. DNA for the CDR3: TGTGCCTGGAACCTCCCTAGAGATCGACGCGAGCAGTACTTC.

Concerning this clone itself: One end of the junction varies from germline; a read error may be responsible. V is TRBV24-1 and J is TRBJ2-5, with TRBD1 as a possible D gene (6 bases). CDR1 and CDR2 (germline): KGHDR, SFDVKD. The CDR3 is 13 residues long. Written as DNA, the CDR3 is TGTGCCGTTCAACGGGACACCGAAGAGTCCCAGTACTTC. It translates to CAVQRDTEESQYF.

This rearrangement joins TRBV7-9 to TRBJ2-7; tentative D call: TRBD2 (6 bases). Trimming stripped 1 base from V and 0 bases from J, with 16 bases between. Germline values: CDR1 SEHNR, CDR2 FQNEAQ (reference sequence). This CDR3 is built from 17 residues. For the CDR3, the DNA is TGTGCCAGCAGCTTAGAAACCGTGGAGGGGTTCTCCTACGAGCAGTACTTC. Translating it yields CASSLETVEGFSYEQYF.

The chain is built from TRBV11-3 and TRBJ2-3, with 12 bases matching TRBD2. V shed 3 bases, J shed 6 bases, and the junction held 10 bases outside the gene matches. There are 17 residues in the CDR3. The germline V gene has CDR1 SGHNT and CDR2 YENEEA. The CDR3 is CASSFGLAGGFADTQYF. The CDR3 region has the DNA TGTGCCAGCAGCTTTGGGCTAGCGGGAGGGTTCGCTGATACGCAGTATTTT.

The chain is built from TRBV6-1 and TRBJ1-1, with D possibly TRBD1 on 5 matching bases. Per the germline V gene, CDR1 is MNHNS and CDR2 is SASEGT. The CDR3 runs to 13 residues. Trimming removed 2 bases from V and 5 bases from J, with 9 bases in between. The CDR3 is CASSELGTTEAFF. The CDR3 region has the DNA TGTGCCAGCAGTGAACTCGGGACTACTGAAGCTTTCTTT.

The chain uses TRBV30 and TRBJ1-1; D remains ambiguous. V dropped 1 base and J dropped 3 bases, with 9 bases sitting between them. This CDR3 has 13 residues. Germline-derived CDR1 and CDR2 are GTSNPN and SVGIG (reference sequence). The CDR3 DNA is TGTGCCTGGAGTGGGTCCAGTTACACTGAAGCTTTCTTT. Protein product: CAWSGSSYTEAFF. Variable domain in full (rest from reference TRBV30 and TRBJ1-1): SQTIHQWPATLVQPVGSPLSLECTVEGTSNPNLYWYRQAAGRGLQLLFYSVGIGQISSEVPQNLSASRPQDRQFILSSKKLLLSDSGFYLCAWSGSSYTEAFFGQGTRLTVV.

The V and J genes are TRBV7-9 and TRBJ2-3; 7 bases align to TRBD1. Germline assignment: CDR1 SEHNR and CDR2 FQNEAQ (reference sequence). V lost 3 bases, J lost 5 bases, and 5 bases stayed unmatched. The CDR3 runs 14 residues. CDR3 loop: CASSLTGIRDTQYF. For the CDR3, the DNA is TGTGCCAGCAGCTTGACAGGGATCAGAGATACGCAGTATTTT.

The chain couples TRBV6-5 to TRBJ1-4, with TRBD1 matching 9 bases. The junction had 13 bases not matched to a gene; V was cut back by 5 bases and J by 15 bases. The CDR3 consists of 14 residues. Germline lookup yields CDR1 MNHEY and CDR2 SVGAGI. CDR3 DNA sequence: TGTGCCAGCAGTCCGGGACAGGGAGACCGACCTATGTTTTTT. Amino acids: CASSPGQGDRPMFF.

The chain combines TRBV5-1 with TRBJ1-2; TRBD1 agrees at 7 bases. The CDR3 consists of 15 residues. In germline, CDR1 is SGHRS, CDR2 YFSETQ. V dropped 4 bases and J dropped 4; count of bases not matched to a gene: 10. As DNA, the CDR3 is TGCGCCAGCAGCAGGGACAGTAATAATCTCTATGGCTACACCTTC. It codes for CASSRDSNNLYGYTF.

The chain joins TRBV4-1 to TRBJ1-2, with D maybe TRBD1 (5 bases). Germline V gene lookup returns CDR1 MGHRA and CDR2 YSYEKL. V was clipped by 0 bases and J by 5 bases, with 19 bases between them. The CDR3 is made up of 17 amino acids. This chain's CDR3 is CASSQEPGLMGGYGYTF. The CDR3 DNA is TGCGCCAGCAGCCAAGAACCGGGCCTGATGGGGGGATATGGCTACACCTTC.

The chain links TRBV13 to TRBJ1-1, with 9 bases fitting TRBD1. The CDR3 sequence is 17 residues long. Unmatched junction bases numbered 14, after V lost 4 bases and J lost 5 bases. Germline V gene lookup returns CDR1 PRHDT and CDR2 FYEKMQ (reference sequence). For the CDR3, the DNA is TGTGCCAGCAGCTCCTGGGACAGGGCGGCCCTTGGGACTGAAGCTTTCTTT. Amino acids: CASSSWDRAALGTEAFF.

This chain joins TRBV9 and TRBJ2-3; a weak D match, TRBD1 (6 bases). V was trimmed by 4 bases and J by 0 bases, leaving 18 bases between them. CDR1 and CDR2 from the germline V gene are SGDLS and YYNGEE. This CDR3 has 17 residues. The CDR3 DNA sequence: TGTGCCAGCAGCCCCCGGGACGGACAGTCTAGCACAGATACGCAGTATTTT. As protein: CASSPRDGQSSTDTQYF.

The chain's CDR3 is CASSEAGLAGAIIQYF. The CDR3 bases are TGTGCCAGCAGTGAAGCGGGACTAGCGGGAGCGATCATTCAGTACTTC. The chain carries TRBV6-1 and TRBJ2-4, with 14 bases identical to TRBD2. The CDR3 runs 16 residues. Germline CDR1 reads MNHNS; CDR2 reads SASEGT. V gave up 0 bases and J gave up 9 bases; unmatched junction bases: 4.

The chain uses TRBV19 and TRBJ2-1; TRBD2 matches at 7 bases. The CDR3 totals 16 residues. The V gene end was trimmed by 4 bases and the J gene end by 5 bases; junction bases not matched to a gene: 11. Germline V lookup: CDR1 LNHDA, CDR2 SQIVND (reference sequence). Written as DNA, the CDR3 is TGTGCCAGTAGTACCCACCAGCGGGGCGTCAACAATGAGCAGTTCTTC. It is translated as CASSTHQRGVNNEQFF.

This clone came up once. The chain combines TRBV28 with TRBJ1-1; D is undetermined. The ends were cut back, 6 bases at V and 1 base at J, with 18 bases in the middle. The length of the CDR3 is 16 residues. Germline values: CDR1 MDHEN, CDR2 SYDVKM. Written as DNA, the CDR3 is TGTGCCAGCAGACGCGTTTTACTCGCAAGGAACACTGAAGCTTTCTTT. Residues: CASRRVLLARNTEAFF.

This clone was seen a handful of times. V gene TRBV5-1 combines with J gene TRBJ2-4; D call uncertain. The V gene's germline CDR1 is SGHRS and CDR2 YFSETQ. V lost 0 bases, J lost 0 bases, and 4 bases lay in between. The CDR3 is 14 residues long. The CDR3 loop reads CASSLALAKNIQYF. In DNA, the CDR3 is TGCGCCAGCAGCTTGGCACTAGCCAAAAACATTCAGTACTTC.

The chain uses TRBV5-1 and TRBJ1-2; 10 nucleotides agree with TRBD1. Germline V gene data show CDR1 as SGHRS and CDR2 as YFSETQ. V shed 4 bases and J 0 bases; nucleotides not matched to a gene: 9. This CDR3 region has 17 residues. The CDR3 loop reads CASSPRQGAPSNYGYTF. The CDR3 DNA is TGCGCCAGCAGCCCTCGACAGGGGGCCCCGTCTAACTATGGCTACACCTTC.

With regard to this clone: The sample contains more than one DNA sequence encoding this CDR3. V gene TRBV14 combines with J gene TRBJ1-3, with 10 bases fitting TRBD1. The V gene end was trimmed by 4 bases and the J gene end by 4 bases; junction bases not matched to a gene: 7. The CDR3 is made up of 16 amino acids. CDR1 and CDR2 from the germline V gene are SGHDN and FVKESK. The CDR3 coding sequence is TGTGCCAGCAGCCCCAGGACAGGGGGTTCAGGAAACACCATATATTTT. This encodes CASSPRTGGSGNTIYF.

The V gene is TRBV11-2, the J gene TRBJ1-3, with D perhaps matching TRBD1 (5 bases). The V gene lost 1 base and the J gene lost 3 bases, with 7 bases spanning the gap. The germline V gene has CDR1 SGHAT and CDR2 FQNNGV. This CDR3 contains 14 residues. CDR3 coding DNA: TGTGCCAGCAGCTTAGGGCAGGGTGGAAACACCATATATTTT. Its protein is CASSLGQGGNTIYF.

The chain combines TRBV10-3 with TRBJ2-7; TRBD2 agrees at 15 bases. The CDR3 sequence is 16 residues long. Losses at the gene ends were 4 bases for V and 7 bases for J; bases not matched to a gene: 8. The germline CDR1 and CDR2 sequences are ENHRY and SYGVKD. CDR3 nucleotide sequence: TGTGCCATCAGTGGGGGACTAGCGGGGGGAGCGGGTGAGCAGTACTTC. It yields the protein CAISGGLAGGAGEQYF.

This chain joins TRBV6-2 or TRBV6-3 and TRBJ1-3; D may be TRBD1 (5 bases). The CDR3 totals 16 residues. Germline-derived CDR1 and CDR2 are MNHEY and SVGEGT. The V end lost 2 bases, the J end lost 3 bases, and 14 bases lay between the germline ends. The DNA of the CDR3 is TGTGCCAGCAGTTACGACTCGACAGACCTTGGAAACACCATATATTTT. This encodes CASSYDSTDLGNTIYF.

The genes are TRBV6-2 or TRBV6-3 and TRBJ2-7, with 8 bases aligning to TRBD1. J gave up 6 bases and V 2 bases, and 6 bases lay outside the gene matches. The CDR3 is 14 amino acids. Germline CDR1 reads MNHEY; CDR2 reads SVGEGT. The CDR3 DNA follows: TGTGCCAGCAGTTACGCAGGGGGCTCGCGCGAGCAGTACTTC. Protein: CASSYAGGSREQYF.

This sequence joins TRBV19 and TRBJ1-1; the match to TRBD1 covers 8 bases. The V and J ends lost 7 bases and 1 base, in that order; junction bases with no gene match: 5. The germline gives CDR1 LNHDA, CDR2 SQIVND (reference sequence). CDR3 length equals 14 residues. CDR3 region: CASNGGTGNTEAFF. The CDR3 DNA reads TGTGCCAGTAACGGCGGGACAGGGAACACTGAAGCTTTCTTT.

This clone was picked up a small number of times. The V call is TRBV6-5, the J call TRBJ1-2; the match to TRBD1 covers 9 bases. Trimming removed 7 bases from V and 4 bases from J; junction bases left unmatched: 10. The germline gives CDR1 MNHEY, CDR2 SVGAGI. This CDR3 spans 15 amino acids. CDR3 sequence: CASTVRDREPYGYTF. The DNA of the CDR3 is TGTGCCAGCACCGTGAGGGACAGGGAACCCTATGGCTACACCTTC.

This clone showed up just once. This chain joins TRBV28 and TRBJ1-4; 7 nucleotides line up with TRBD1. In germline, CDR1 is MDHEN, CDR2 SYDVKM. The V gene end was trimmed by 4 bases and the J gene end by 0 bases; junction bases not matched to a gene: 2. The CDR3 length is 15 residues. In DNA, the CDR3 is TGTGCCAGCAGTTCCCAGGGGGCAACTAATGAAAAACTGTTTTTT. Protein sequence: CASSSQGATNEKLFF.

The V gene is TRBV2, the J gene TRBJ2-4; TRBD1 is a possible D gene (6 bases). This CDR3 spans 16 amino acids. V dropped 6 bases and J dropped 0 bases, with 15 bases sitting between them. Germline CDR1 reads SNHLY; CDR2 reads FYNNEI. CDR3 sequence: CASRPGQLLAKNIQYF. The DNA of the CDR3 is TGTGCCAGCAGGCCGGGACAACTGCTAGCCAAAAACATTCAGTACTTC.